The rows below give T cell receptor beta chains drawn from one sample of a study of regulatory T cells in long-lasting Graves disease. MiXCR was run by TCRdb on the multiplex PCR reads, yielding one entry per CDR3 protein. The sample lists approximately 230,000 distinct CDR3 sequences; approximately 16% were seen once. Specimen: peripheral blood mononuclear cells (PBMCs), collected at new diagnosis, from a patient treated with antithyroid drugs. These receptor sequences come from a female donor with Graves disease. CDR3s include the opening cysteine and the closing phenylalanine or tryptophan.

J gene	V gene	CDR3 protein
TRBJ2-1	TRBV4-2	CASSQDLLAGGYIHNEQFF
TRBJ2-3	TRBV20-1	CSAAGGASTDTQYF
TRBJ2-7	TRBV28	CASSGQGAGNEQYF
TRBJ2-1	TRBV12-3/TRBV12-4	CASSFGPEAQFF
TRBJ2-7	TRBV7-9	CASSPDRATYEQYF
TRBJ2-3	TRBV7-6	CASSLQLAGGDTQYF
TRBJ2-1	TRBV12-3/TRBV12-4	CASSMSSGRINEQFF
TRBJ1-2	TRBV7-2	CASSTKQGAFNYGYTF
TRBJ1-3	TRBV6-1	CASSLGQGYGGNTIYF
TRBJ2-1	TRBV3-1	CASSPQGALDNEQFF
TRBJ1-1	TRBV7-2	CASSLADSRTGTEAFF
TRBJ2-6	TRBV10-3	CAISDSYSGANVLTF
TRBJ1-5	TRBV19	CASSTTPYSNQPQHF
TRBJ2-5	TRBV24-1	CATSGQTSGSQETQYF
TRBJ1-2	TRBV2	CASGQTANYGYTF
TRBJ2-4	TRBV7-2	CASSLLKNIQYF
TRBJ2-1	TRBV7-2	CASSGSRRQGSYEQFF
TRBJ2-3	TRBV5-1	CASSRWTSGTDTQYF
TRBJ2-1	TRBV5-4	CASSYGGPAGTYNEQFF
TRBJ2-4	TRBV28	CASSLAWNIQYF
TRBJ2-5	TRBV5-8	CASSVAGVAETQYF
TRBJ2-7	TRBV4-3	CASSQDRWRDYEQYF
TRBJ2-2	TRBV11-3	CASSPDRATGELFF
TRBJ2-7	TRBV10-3	CAISDNYEQYF
TRBJ1-2	TRBV30	CAWSTSPNYGYTF
TRBJ2-1	TRBV6-1	CASSPSPSGRSNEQFF
TRBJ2-1	TRBV4-1	CASSQEGETSGDNEQFF
TRBJ2-7	TRBV5-1	CASKKGADYEQYF
TRBJ1-5	TRBV6-5	CASSYLGLGNQPQHF
TRBJ2-2	TRBV29-1	CSVEDLQGGTGELFF
TRBJ1-1	TRBV9	CASEPGSLNTEAFF